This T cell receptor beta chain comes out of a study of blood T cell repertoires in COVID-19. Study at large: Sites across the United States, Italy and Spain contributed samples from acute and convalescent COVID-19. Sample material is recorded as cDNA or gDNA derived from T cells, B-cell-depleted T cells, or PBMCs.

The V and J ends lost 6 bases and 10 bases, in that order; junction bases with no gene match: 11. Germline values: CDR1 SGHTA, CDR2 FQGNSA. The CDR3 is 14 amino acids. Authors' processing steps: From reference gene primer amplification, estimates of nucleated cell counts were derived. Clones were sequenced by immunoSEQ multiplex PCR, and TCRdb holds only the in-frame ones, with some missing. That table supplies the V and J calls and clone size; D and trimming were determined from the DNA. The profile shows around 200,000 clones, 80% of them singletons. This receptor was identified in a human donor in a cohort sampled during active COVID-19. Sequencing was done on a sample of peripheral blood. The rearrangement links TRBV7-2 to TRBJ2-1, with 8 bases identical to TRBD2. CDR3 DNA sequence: TGTGCCAGCAGGACACTAGCGGCCCGAGCAGAGCAGTTCTTC. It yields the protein CASRTLAARAEQFF.